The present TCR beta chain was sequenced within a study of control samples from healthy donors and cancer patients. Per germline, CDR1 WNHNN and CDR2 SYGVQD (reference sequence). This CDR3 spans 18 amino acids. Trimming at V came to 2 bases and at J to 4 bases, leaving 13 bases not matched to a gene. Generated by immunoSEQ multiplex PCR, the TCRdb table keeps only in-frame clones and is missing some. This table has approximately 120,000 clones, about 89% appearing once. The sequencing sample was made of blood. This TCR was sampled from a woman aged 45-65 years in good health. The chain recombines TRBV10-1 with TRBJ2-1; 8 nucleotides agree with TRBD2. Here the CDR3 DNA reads TGCGCCAGCAGTGAGGCCGGACTAGCCCGATTAAATTACAATGAGCAGTTCTTC. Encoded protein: CASSEAGLARLNYNEQFF.